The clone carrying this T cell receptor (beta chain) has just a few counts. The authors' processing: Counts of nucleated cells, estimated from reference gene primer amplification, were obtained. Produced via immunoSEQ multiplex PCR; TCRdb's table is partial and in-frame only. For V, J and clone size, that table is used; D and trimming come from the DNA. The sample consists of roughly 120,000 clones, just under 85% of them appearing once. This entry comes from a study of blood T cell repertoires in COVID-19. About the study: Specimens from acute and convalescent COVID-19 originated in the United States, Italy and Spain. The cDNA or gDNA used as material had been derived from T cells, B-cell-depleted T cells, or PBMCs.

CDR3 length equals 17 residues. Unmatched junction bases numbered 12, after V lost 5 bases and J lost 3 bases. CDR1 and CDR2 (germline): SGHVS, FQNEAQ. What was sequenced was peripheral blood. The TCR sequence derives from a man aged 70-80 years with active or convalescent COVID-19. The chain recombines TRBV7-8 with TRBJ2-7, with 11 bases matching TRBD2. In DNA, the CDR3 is TGTGCCAGCAGCCTCGTTACTAGCGGGAGATCCCACTACGAGCAGTACTTC. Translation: CASSLVTSGRSHYEQYF. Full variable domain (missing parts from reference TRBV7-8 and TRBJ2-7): GAGVSQSPRYKVAKRGQDVALRCDPISGHVSLFWYQQALGQGPEFLTYFQNEAQLDKSGLPSDRFFAERPEGSVSTLKIQRTQQEDSAVYLCASSLVTSGRSHYEQYFGPGTRLTVT.